The present entry profiles one TCR beta chain with its context. Original processing methods: Amplified reference gene primers provided the basis for estimating nucleated cell counts. Measured with immunoSEQ multiplex PCR; TCRdb has only the in-frame clones, and not every one. V and J calls plus clone size are reproduced from that table; the DNA served to infer D and trimming. The table lists about 240,000 clones, roughly four fifths of them singletons. The data are from a study of blood T cell repertoires in COVID-19. The wider study: The United States, Italy and Spain provided the acute and convalescent COVID-19 samples. PBMCs, B-cell-depleted T cells, or T cells were the source of the cDNA or gDNA that made up the material.

The CDR3 length is 16 residues. V lost 4 bases and J lost 3; bases outside the gene matches: 8. CDR1 MNHEY and CDR2 SVGEGT come from the germline V gene. The sequence was obtained from a woman in her late teens or twenties with acute or convalescent COVID-19. This chain uses TRBV6-2 or TRBV6-3 with TRBJ2-7; 11 bases are a match to TRBD2. The sample taken for sequencing was peripheral blood. The CDR3 DNA reads TGTGCCAGCAGTTTTACTCCCGGGACTAGCGGCTACGAGCAGTACTTC. Its protein product is CASSFTPGTSGYEQYF.